These 19 T cell receptor beta chains were sequenced from one sample in a study of a mutant IDH1 vaccine in newly diagnosed glioma. Which antigens these TCRs recognize remains unknown. Time point defined: week 5, during vaccination. In the vaccine, a single dose held 300 ug of the mutant IDH1 20-mer peptide, along with topical imiquimod. Using immunoSEQ multiplex PCR, the repertoire was profiled, and TCRdb retains in-frame clones only, with some absent. This sample has around 52,000 clones; about 90% occur once, and the top ten carry about 5%. The source was PBMCs, collected from a glioma patient whose treatment included an IDH1 peptide vaccine. Receptors originate from a woman aged 40 to 49 with glioma.

The chain uses TRBV18 and TRBJ2-7; perhaps TRBD2 as D (6 bases). The CDR3 covers 13 residues. Between the trimmed V and J ends, which lost 4 bases and 5 bases, there was a span of 12 bases. Germline lookup yields CDR1 KGHSH and CDR2 LQKENI. The CDR3 sequence: CASSQLAIDEQYF. CDR3 nucleotide sequence: TGTGCCAGCTCACAACTAGCCATCGACGAGCAGTACTTC.

V usage is TRBV28 and J usage is TRBJ1-2; D is uncertain. The length of the CDR3 is 13 residues. The germline V and J ends were trimmed by 3 bases and 8 bases, with 13 bases remaining between them. Germline V gene data show CDR1 as MDHEN and CDR2 as SYDVKM. The CDR3 sequence: CASSFAGSPGYTF. The CDR3 nucleotides are TGTGCCAGCAGTTTCGCCGGCAGTCCCGGCTACACCTTC.

The rearrangement joins TRBV4-2 to TRBJ2-3; the match to TRBD2 covers 8 bases. The CDR3 is 14 amino acids. V dropped 3 bases and J dropped 4; count of bases not matched to a gene: 3. Germline assignment: CDR1 LGHNA and CDR2 YNFKEQ. The CDR3 protein is CASSQRGVSDTQYF. CDR3 bases: TGTGCCAGCAGCCAGCGGGGGGTCTCAGATACGCAGTATTTT.

The gene calls are TRBV6-6 and TRBJ2-2, with no clear D. Germline CDR1 is MNHNY and CDR2 is SVGAGI (reference sequence). The CDR3 has 13 amino acids. Trimming stripped 4 bases from V and 3 bases from J, with 6 bases between. For the CDR3, the DNA is TGTGCCAGCAGTTCAACACACACCGGGGAGCTGTTTTTT. Protein product: CASSSTHTGELFF.

This chain joins TRBV11-2 and TRBJ1-1; D not resolved. V was clipped by 3 bases and J by 7 bases, with 9 bases between them. Germline V gene sequence: CDR1 SGHAT, CDR2 FQNNGV. The CDR3 is 12 residues long. For the CDR3, the DNA is TGTGCCAGCAGCTTCACATCAGGTGAAGCTTTCTTT. Protein sequence: CASSFTSGEAFF.

The chain is built from TRBV30 and TRBJ2-2; 11 positions match TRBD1. Germline lookup yields CDR1 GTSNPN and CDR2 SVGIG (reference sequence). The CDR3 covers 16 residues. V was pared by 1 base and J by 5 bases, with 6 bases of the junction left unmatched. The CDR3 DNA sequence: TGTGCCTGGAGTGACCTTTGGGACAGGGGGACCGGGGAGCTGTTTTTT. Protein sequence: CAWSDLWDRGTGELFF.

This clone appeared once. The chain is built from TRBV30 and TRBJ2-7, with TRBD1 matching 10 bases. The junction had 7 bases not matched to a gene; V was cut back by 3 bases and J by 5 bases. The CDR3 length is 14 residues. Germline V gene sequence: CDR1 GTSNPN, CDR2 SVGIG (reference sequence). CDR3 loop: CAWSASGTGDEQYF. The CDR3 DNA reads as TGTGCCTGGAGCGCATCCGGGACAGGGGACGAGCAGTACTTC. Filled out from reference TRBV30 and TRBJ2-7, the complete variable domain reads SQTIHQWPATLVQPVGSPLSLECTVEGTSNPNLYWYRQAAGRGLQLLFYSVGIGQISSEVPQNLSASRPQDRQFILSSKKLLLSDSGFYLCAWSASGTGDEQYFGPGTRLTVT.

V gene TRBV30 combines with J gene TRBJ1-4, with 8 nucleotides matching TRBD1. CDR3 length equals 14 residues. After removal of 4 bases from V and 7 bases from J, the junction contained 8 bases not matched to a gene. Germline CDR1 is GTSNPN and CDR2 is SVGIG (reference sequence). Here the CDR3 reads CAWNHQGAGEKLFF. The DNA of the CDR3 is TGTGCCTGGAATCATCAGGGGGCTGGTGAAAAACTGTTTTTT.

The chain links TRBV4-2 to TRBJ2-7; 15 positions match TRBD2. Trimming took 6 bases from V and 7 from J; bases not matched to a gene: 13. The length of the CDR3 is 17 residues. Germline V gives CDR1 LGHNA, CDR2 YNFKEQ. CDR3 coding DNA: TGTGCCAGCAGACCCTCAGGACTAGCGGGAGGGACGGGAGAGCAGTACTTC. Protein product: CASRPSGLAGGTGEQYF.

The chain uses TRBV7-8 and TRBJ1-1; D is possibly TRBD1 (6 bases). The CDR3 covers 14 residues. The germline V gene encodes CDR1 SGHVS and CDR2 FQNEAQ. The CDR3 loop is CASGGDRSNTEAFF. CDR3 nucleotide sequence: TGTGCTTCCGGAGGAGACAGGTCGAACACTGAAGCTTTCTTT. The complete variable domain, with remaining parts taken from reference TRBV7-8 and TRBJ1-1, reads GAGVSQSPRYKVAKRGQDVALRCDPISGHVSLFWYQQALGQGPEFLTYFQNEAQLDKSGLPSDRFFAERPEGSVSTLKIQRTQQEDSAVYLCASGGDRSNTEAFFGQGTRLTVV.

The chain links TRBV14 to TRBJ1-5; 7 bases fit TRBD1. Germline lookup yields CDR1 SGHDN and CDR2 FVKESK. The CDR3 is made up of 14 amino acids. The ends lost 4 bases at V and 7 bases at J; junction bases unmatched: 7. CDR3 in DNA: TGTGCCAGCAGCCCAGACAGGGAACGCCAGCCCCAGCATTTT. It is translated as CASSPDRERQPQHF.

This clone was seen a single time. This chain joins TRBV25-1 and TRBJ1-4; 7 bases fit TRBD1. J lost 8 bases, V lost 7 bases, and 10 bases had no gene match. The CDR3 loop spans 14 amino acids. Germline loops: CDR1 MGHDK, CDR2 SYGVNS. The CDR3 spells CASKTGDIGEKLFF. The CDR3 DNA is TGTGCCAGCAAAACAGGGGACATCGGGGAAAAACTGTTTTTT.

The chain links TRBV4-1 to TRBJ2-1; 7 bases align to TRBD2. The CDR3 covers 17 residues. With V trimmed by 1 base and J by 0 bases, 6 bases remained unmatched. The germline gives CDR1 MGHRA, CDR2 YSYEKL. The CDR3 loop reads CASSQVASGSSYNEQFF. The CDR3 coding sequence is TGCGCCAGCAGCCAAGTTGCTAGCGGAAGCTCCTACAATGAGCAGTTCTTC.

The chain carries TRBV7-9 and TRBJ2-7, with D perhaps TRBD1 (8 bases). This CDR3 spans 16 amino acids. The germline V gene has CDR1 SEHNR and CDR2 FQNEAQ (reference sequence). Trimming shortened V by 4 bases and J by 4 bases, and 20 bases separated the two germline ends. CDR3: CASSSLLGQGGYEQYF. The CDR3 DNA follows: TGTGCCAGCAGCTCACTCCTCGGACAGGGAGGGTACGAGCAGTACTTC. The full variable domain, in which reference TRBV7-9 and TRBJ2-7 provide the parts outside the CDR3, is DTGVSQNPRHKITKRGQNVTFRCDPISEHNRLYWYRQTLGQGPEFLTYFQNEAQLEKSRLLSDRFSAERPKGSFSTLEIQRTEQGDSAMYLCASSSLLGQGGYEQYFGPGTRLTVT.

The J gene is TRBJ1-1, the V gene TRBV6-1; D gene unclear. The CDR3 runs to 13 residues. Trimming shortened V by 5 bases and J by 5 bases, and 12 bases separated the two germline ends. Germline V lookup: CDR1 MNHNS, CDR2 SASEGT. CDR3 sequence: CASSLAGATEAFF. CDR3 bases: TGTGCCAGCAGTCTCGCGGGCGCGACTGAAGCTTTCTTT.

The chain uses TRBV29-1 and TRBJ2-1; 10 bases match TRBD2. This CDR3 is 17 amino acids long. The trim removed 0 bases at V and 0 bases at J, leaving 5 bases unmatched. CDR1 is SQVTM, CDR2 ANQGSEA, per germline. The CDR3 protein is CSVEDWASGSSYNEQFF. The CDR3 nucleotides read TGCAGCGTTGAAGATTGGGCTAGCGGGAGCTCCTACAATGAGCAGTTCTTC.

This chain joins TRBV2 and TRBJ2-5; D is perhaps TRBD1 (6 bases). The ends were cut back, 6 bases at V and 2 bases at J, with 7 bases in the middle. The CDR3 sequence is 12 residues long. Germline V gene data show CDR1 as SNHLY and CDR2 as FYNNEI. This CDR3 reads CASSGQQETQYF. CDR3 in DNA: TGTGCCAGCAGCGGACAGCAAGAGACCCAGTACTTC.

The sample holds one count of this clone. The rearrangement joins TRBV30 to TRBJ1-1; 7 bases are shared with TRBD1. Germline trimming cut 8 bases from V and 1 base from J; bases unmatched to any gene: 10. CDR1 is GTSNPN, CDR2 SVGIG, per germline (reference sequence). CDR3 size: 14 residues. As DNA, the CDR3 is TGTGCCGACGGGCGGACAGGCTGGAACACTGAAGCTTTCTTT. This sequence encodes CADGRTGWNTEAFF.

The genes are TRBV19 and TRBJ1-1; D gene ambiguous. Per the germline V gene, CDR1 is LNHDA and CDR2 is SQIVND (reference sequence). V was shortened by 3 bases and J by 2 bases, with 7 bases between the two germline ends. The CDR3 length is 13 residues. As DNA, the CDR3 is TGTGCCAGTAGTATGGGGAGAAACACTGAAGCTTTCTTT. Translation gives CASSMGRNTEAFF. Variable domain in full (rest from reference TRBV19 and TRBJ1-1): DGGITQSPKYLFRKEGQNVTLSCEQNLNHDAMYWYRQDPGQGLRLIYYSQIVNDFQKGDIAEGYSVSREKKESFPLTVTSAQKNPTAFYLCASSMGRNTEAFFGQGTRLTVV.